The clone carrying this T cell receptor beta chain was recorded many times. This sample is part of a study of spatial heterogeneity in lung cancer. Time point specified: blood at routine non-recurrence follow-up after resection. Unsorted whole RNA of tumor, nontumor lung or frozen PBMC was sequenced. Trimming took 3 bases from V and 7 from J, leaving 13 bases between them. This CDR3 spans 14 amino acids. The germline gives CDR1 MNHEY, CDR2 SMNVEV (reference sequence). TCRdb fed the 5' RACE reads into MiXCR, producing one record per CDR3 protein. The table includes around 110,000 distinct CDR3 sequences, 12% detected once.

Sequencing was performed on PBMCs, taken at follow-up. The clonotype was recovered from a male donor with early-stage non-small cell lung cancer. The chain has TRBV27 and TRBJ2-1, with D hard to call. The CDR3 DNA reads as TGTGCCAGCAGTTTTGGTACCACTCGAAATGAGCAGTTCTTC. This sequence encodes CASSFGTTRNEQFF.